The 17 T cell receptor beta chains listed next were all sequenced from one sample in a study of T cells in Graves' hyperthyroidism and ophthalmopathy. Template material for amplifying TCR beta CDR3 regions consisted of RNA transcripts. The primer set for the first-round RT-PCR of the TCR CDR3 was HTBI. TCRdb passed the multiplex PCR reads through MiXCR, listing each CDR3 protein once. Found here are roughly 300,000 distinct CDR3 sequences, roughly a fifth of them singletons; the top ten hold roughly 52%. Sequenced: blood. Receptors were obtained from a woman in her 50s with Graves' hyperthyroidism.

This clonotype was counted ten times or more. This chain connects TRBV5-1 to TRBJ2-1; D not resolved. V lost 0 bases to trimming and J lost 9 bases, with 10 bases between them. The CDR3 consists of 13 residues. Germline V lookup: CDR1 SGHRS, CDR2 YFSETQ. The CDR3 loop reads CASSLVALGEQFF. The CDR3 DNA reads TGCGCCAGCAGCTTGGTGGCACTTGGTGAGCAGTTCTTC. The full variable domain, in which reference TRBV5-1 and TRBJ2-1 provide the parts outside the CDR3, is KAGVTQTPRYLIKTRGQQVTLSCSPISGHRSVSWYQQTPGQGLQFLFEYFSETQRNKGNFPGRFSGRQFSNSRSEMNVSTLELGDSALYLCASSLVALGEQFFGPGTRLTVL.

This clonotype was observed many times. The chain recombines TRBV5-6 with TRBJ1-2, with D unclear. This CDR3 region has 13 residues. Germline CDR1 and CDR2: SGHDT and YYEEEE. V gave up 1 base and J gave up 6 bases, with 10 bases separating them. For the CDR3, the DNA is TGTGCCAGCAGCTTGTCGCAGATAAATGGCTACACCTTC. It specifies CASSLSQINGYTF. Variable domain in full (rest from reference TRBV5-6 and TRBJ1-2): DAGVTQSPTHLIKTRGQQVTLRCSPKSGHDTVSWYQQALGQGPQFIFQYYEEEERQRGNFPDRFSGHQFPNYSSELNVNALLLGDSALYLCASSLSQINGYTFGSGTRLTVV.

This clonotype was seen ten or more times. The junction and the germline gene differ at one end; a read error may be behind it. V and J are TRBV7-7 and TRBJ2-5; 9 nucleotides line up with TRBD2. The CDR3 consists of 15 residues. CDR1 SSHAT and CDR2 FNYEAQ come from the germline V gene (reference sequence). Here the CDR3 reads CASSYGGGAVETQYF. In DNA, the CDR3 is TGTGCTAGCAGCTATGGCGGGGGGGCCGTTGAGACCCAGTACTTC.

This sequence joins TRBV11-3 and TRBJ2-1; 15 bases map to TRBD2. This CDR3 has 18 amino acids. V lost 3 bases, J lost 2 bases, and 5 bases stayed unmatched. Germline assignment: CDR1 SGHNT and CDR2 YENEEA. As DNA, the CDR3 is TGTGCCAGCAGCTTCGGGACTAGCGGGAGGCAGGCCTACAATGAGCAGTTCTTC. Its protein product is CASSFGTSGRQAYNEQFF.

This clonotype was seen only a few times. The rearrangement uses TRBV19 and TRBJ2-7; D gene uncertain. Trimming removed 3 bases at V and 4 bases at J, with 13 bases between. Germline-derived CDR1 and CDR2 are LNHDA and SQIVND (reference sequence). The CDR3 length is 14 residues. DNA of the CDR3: TGTGCCAGTAGTATCCATATCCACGGGTACGAGCAGTACTTC. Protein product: CASSIHIHGYEQYF.

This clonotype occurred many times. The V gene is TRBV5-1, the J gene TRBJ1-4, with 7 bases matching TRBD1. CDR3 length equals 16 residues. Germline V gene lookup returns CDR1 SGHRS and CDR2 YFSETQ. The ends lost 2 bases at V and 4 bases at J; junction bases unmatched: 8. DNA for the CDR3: TGCGCCAGCAGCTTAAGAGGGGGCTTCGTTAATGAAAAACTGTTTTTT. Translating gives CASSLRGGFVNEKLFF. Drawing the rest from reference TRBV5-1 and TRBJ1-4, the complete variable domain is KAGVTQTPRYLIKTRGQQVTLSCSPISGHRSVSWYQQTPGQGLQFLFEYFSETQRNKGNFPGRFSGRQFSNSRSEMNVSTLELGDSALYLCASSLRGGFVNEKLFFGSGTQLSVL.

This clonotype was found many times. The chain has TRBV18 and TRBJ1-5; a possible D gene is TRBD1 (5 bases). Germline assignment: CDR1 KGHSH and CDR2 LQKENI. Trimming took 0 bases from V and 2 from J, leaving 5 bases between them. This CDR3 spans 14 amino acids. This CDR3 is CASSPPGGNQPQHF. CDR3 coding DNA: TGTGCCAGCTCACCACCGGGGGGCAATCAGCCCCAGCATTTT.

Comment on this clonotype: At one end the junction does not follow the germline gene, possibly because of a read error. CDR3 sequence reads: CAGSSSHEQFF. As DNA, the CDR3 is TGCGCCGGCAGCTCCTCCCACGAGCAGTTCTTC. V gene TRBV5-1 combines with J gene TRBJ2-1; D is unclear. Germline loops: CDR1 SGHRS, CDR2 YFSETQ. The CDR3 runs to 11 residues.

CDR3 region: CASSFRLADYNEQFF. Written as DNA, the CDR3 is TGTGCCAGCAGCTTCAGACTAGCGGACTACAATGAGCAGTTCTTC. This chain joins TRBV7-3 and TRBJ2-1, with TRBD2 matching 9 bases. Germline V gives CDR1 SGHTA, CDR2 FQGTGA. V was clipped by 3 bases and J by 3 bases; unmatched bases: 3. There are 15 residues in the CDR3.

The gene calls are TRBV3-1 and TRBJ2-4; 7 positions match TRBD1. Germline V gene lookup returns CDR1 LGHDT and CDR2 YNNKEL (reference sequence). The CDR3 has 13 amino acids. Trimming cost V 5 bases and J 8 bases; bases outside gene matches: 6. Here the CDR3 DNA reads TGTGCCAGCAGCTTTAACAGGGGAGACATTCAGTACTTC. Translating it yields CASSFNRGDIQYF.

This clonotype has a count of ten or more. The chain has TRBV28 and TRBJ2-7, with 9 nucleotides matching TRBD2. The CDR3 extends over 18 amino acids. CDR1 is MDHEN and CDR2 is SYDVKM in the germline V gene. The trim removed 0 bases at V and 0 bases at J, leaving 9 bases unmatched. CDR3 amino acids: CASSLWGGLAELSYEQYF. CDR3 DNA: TGTGCCAGCAGTTTATGGGGGGGACTAGCCGAACTCTCCTACGAGCAGTACTTC.

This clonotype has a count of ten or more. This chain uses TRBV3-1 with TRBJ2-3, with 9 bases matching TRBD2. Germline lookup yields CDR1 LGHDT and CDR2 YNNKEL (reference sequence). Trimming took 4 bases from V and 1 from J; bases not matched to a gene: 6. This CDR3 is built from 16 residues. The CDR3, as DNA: TGTGCCAGCAGCCGGGGACTAGCATGGGGCACAGATACGCAGTATTTT. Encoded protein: CASSRGLAWGTDTQYF.

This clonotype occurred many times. CDR3 region: CASSPGAGENSPLHF. DNA of the CDR3: TGTGCCAGCAGCCCGGGGGCAGGGGAGAATTCACCCCTCCACTTT. The rearrangement uses TRBV5-6 and TRBJ1-6, with a tentative D call TRBD1 (6 bases). Germline V CDR1 and CDR2: SGHDT, YYEEEE. V lost 4 bases to trimming and J lost 7 bases, with 15 bases between them. This CDR3 is built from 15 residues.

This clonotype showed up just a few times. The CDR3 sequence is CASSPLSGSGYNEQFF. Written as DNA, the CDR3 is TGTGCCAGCAGCCCACTTAGCGGGAGTGGATACAATGAGCAGTTCTTC. The rearrangement uses TRBV14 and TRBJ2-1; 9 bases align to TRBD2. The length of the CDR3 is 16 residues. V gave up 4 bases and J gave up 4 bases; unmatched junction bases: 8. Germline CDR1 SGHDN, CDR2 FVKESK.

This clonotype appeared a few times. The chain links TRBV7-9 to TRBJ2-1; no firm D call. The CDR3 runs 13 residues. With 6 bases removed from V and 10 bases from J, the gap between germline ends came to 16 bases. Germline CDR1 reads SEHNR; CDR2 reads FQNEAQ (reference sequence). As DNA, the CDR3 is TGTGCCAGCAGACAGACCCACCGCGGAGAGCAGTTCTTC. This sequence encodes CASRQTHRGEQFF.

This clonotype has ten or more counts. CDR3 region: CAWSVTMSGSYNSPLHF. CDR3 nucleotides: TGTGCCTGGAGTGTAACGATGTCAGGCTCCTATAATTCACCCCTCCACTTT. The V and J genes are TRBV30 and TRBJ1-6; the D is unclear. Trimming removed 0 bases at V and 0 bases at J, with 12 bases between. Germline CDR1 is GTSNPN and CDR2 is SVGIG (reference sequence). This CDR3 comprises 17 residues.

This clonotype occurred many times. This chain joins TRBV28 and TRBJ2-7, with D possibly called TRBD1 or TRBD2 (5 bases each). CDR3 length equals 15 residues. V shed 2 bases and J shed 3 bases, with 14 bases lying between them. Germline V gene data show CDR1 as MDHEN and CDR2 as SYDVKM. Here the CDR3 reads CASSLPGTGHYEQYF. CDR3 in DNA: TGTGCCAGCAGTTTACCCGGGACGGGGCACTACGAGCAGTACTTC.